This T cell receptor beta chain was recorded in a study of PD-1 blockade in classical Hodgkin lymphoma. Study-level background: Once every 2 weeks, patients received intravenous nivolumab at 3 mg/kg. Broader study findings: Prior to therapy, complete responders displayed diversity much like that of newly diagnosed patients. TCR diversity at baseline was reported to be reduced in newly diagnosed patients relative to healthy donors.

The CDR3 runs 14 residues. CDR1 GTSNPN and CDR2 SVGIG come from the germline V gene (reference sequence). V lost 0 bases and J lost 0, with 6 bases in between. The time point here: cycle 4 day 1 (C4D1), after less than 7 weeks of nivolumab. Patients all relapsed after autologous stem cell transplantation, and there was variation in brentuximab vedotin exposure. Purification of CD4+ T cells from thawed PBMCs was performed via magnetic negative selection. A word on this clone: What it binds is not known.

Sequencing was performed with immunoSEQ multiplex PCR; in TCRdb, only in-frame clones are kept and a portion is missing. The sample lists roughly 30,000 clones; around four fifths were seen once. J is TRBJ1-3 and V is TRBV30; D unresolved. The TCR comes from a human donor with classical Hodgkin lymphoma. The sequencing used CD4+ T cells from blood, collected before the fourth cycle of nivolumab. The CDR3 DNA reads TGTGCCTGGAGTGTAACGATCTCTGGAAACACCATATATTTT. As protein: CAWSVTISGNTIYF.